Each of the 21 T cell receptor beta chains below was sequenced from the same sample in a study of OX40 agonist ivuxolimab in advanced cancers. The repertoire was sequenced with immunoSEQ multiplex PCR; TCRdb's copy has only in-frame clones and lacks some. The sample contains some 70,000 clones, approximately 90% of which appear only once. The input for sequencing was CD4+ or CD8+ T cells sorted from blood, taken in a trial of the OX40 agonist ivuxolimab. These receptors were collected from an adult with an advanced solid tumor such as melanoma, head and neck, liver or kidney cancer.

The CDR3 region is CASRRDRVFEKLFF. The CDR3 region has the DNA TGTGCCAGCAGGCGGGACAGGGTATTTGAAAAACTGTTTTTT. The chain combines TRBV6-5 with TRBJ1-4, with 9 positions matching TRBD1. The V gene end was trimmed by 6 bases and the J gene end by 7 bases; junction bases not matched to a gene: 6. The germline V gene has CDR1 MNHEY and CDR2 SVGAGI. This CDR3 has 14 residues.

The chain employs TRBV9 and TRBJ2-1; tentatively, D is TRBD1 or TRBD2 (5 bases each). This CDR3 region has 16 residues. The germline V and J ends were trimmed by 4 bases and 8 bases, with 22 bases remaining between them. Germline values: CDR1 SGDLS, CDR2 YYNGEE. CDR3 protein: CASSTAGTANGDEQFF. DNA of the CDR3: TGTGCCAGCAGCACCGCCGGGACGGCGAATGGGGATGAGCAGTTCTTC.

V gene TRBV5-1 combines with J gene TRBJ2-3; D is undetermined. The length of the CDR3 is 14 residues. Trimming stripped 0 bases from V and 2 bases from J, with 7 bases between. The germline gives CDR1 SGHRS, CDR2 YFSETQ. CDR3 residues: CASSLELFTDTQYF. CDR3 nucleotides: TGCGCCAGCAGCTTGGAACTTTTCACAGATACGCAGTATTTT.

The V and J genes are TRBV5-1 and TRBJ2-5; tentative D call: TRBD1 (5 bases). The CDR3 runs 14 residues. With 0 bases removed from V and 4 bases from J, the gap between germline ends came to 10 bases. The germline gives CDR1 SGHRS, CDR2 YFSETQ. DNA of the CDR3: TGCGCCAGCAGCTTGGCAGGGTCCGGAGAGACCCAGTACTTC. Translating gives CASSLAGSGETQYF.

V and J are TRBV19 and TRBJ1-2, with D possibly being TRBD1 (5 bases). V was cut by 1 base and J by 4 bases, with 13 bases left in between. The CDR3 loop spans 15 amino acids. Germline lookup yields CDR1 LNHDA and CDR2 SQIVND (reference sequence). The DNA for the CDR3 is TGTGCCAGTAGTATAGCGGGCGGGGCCCCCTATGGCTACACCTTC. Amino acids: CASSIAGGAPYGYTF.

CDR3 sequence: CASRETGVYGYTF. In DNA, the CDR3 is TGTGCCAGCCGGGAAACAGGGGTCTATGGCTACACCTTC. This rearrangement joins TRBV6-5 to TRBJ1-2, with 7 bases identical to TRBD1. J was trimmed by 4 bases and V by 8 bases; bases with no gene match: 7. This CDR3 region has 13 residues. Germline-derived CDR1 and CDR2 are MNHEY and SVGAGI.

This clone has only one observation. V usage is TRBV29-1 and J usage is TRBJ2-3; D may be TRBD2 (6 bases). CDR3 length: 14 amino acids. The germline gives CDR1 SQVTM, CDR2 ANQGSEA. Trimming took off 3 bases at V and 1 base at J, with 11 bases between the two ends. CDR3 nucleotides: TGCAGCGTTGAGCGGGGAAGGGGCACAGATACGCAGTATTTT. Translation: CSVERGRGTDTQYF.

The V and J genes are TRBV2 and TRBJ2-1; D call uncertain. The V and J ends lost 8 bases and 7 bases respectively, with 9 bases between them. Germline V gene sequence: CDR1 SNHLY, CDR2 FYNNEI. The CDR3 covers 11 residues. The CDR3 region is CASAGYNEQFF. CDR3 nucleotides: TGTGCCAGCGCAGGTTATAATGAGCAGTTCTTC.

This clone came up a few times. This chain connects TRBV2 to TRBJ2-2; 8 nucleotides line up with TRBD1. J gave up 0 bases and V 7 bases, and 4 bases lay outside the gene matches. This CDR3 contains 15 residues. From germline, CDR1 is SNHLY and CDR2 FYNNEI. CDR3 sequence: CASNLDRANTGELFF. CDR3 bases: TGTGCCAGCAATCTGGACAGGGCGAACACCGGGGAGCTGTTTTTT. The variable domain in full, with the rest retrieved from reference TRBV2 and TRBJ2-2, is EPEVTQTPSHQVTQMGQEVILRCVPISNHLYFYWYRQILGQKVEFLVSFYNNEISEKSEIFDDQFSVERPDGSNFTLKIRSTKLEDSAMYFCASNLDRANTGELFFGEGSRLTVL.

This sequence joins TRBV10-1 and TRBJ1-2; the D gene is possibly TRBD1 (5 bases). The CDR3 sequence is 11 residues long. Germline lookup yields CDR1 WNHNN and CDR2 SYGVQD (reference sequence). The CDR3 nucleotides read TGCGCGGGGGAGTCTGGCTATGGCTACACCTTC. Translation gives CAGESGYGYTF.

The V gene is TRBV18, the J gene TRBJ2-1; 7 nucleotides match TRBD2. Germline values: CDR1 KGHSH, CDR2 LQKENI. This CDR3 region has 13 residues. The ends lost 2 bases at V and 9 bases at J; junction bases unmatched: 4. CDR3 coding DNA: TGTGCCAGCTCACCAGGGAGGGGACTTGAGCAGTTCTTC. It encodes CASSPGRGLEQFF.

This clone was recorded once. The chain joins TRBV25-1 to TRBJ2-1; tentative D call: TRBD2 (7 bases). Germline values: CDR1 MGHDK, CDR2 SYGVNS. V lost 6 bases and J 5 bases, leaving 14 bases between the germline ends. The CDR3 is 14 amino acids. CDR3 loop: CASRGGGLDNEQFF. Written as DNA, the CDR3 is TGTGCCAGCAGAGGGGGGGGACTGGACAATGAGCAGTTCTTC. The entire variable domain, with the rest obtained from reference TRBV25-1 and TRBJ2-1, is as follows: EADIYQTPRYLVIGTGKKITLECSQTMGHDKMYWYQQDPGMELHLIHYSYGVNSTEKGDLSSESTVSRIRTEHFPLTLESARPSHTSQYLCASRGGGLDNEQFFGPGTRLTVL.

The CDR3 region is CASSLRRQTSTDTQYF. As DNA, the CDR3 is TGTGCCAGCAGCTTGCGTCGACAGACTAGCACAGATACGCAGTATTTT. The chain joins TRBV5-4 to TRBJ2-3; D is perhaps TRBD1 (5 bases). CDR1 SGHNT and CDR2 YYREEE come from the germline V gene (reference sequence). The CDR3 runs to 16 residues. V lost 1 base to trimming and J lost 0 bases, with 12 bases between them.

This rearrangement joins TRBV9 to TRBJ2-5; TRBD1 agrees at 10 bases. The V gene's germline CDR1 is SGDLS and CDR2 YYNGEE. Unmatched junction bases numbered 6, after V lost 2 bases and J lost 5 bases. This CDR3 contains 15 residues. CDR3 nucleotide sequence: TGTGCCAGCAGCGTGGGGACAGGGGCGGTGGAGACCCAGTACTTC. Translating gives CASSVGTGAVETQYF. The full variable domain, in which reference TRBV9 and TRBJ2-5 provide the parts outside the CDR3, is DSGVTQTPKHLITATGQRVTLRCSPRSGDLSVYWYQQSLDQGLQFLIQYYNGEERAKGNILERFSAQQFPDLHSELNLSSLELGDSALYFCASSVGTGAVETQYFGPGTRLLVL.

This chain uses TRBV5-3 with TRBJ2-7, with D hard to call. TRBV5-3 is annotated as an ORF whose role is uncertain. The CDR3 contains 14 residues. V lost 4 bases and J 1 base, leaving 12 bases between the germline ends. The CDR3 here is CARSDHGRSYEQYF. The CDR3 region has the DNA TGTGCCAGAAGCGATCATGGAAGATCCTACGAGCAGTACTTC.

This clone has just one count. This chain joins TRBV5-1 and TRBJ2-3, with D possibly being TRBD1 or TRBD2 (5 bases each). The length of the CDR3 is 13 residues. The ends were cut back, 4 bases at V and 6 bases at J, with 12 bases in the middle. Germline CDR1 is SGHRS and CDR2 is YFSETQ. The CDR3 protein is CASSPGPGDTQYF. CDR3 nucleotides: TGCGCCAGCAGCCCGGGACCAGGGGATACGCAGTATTTT.

V gene TRBV5-1 combines with J gene TRBJ2-3; 10 bases fit TRBD2. The CDR3 runs 15 residues. Germline-derived CDR1 and CDR2 are SGHRS and YFSETQ. Losses at the gene ends were 4 bases for V and 2 bases for J; bases not matched to a gene: 4. The CDR3 nucleotides read TGCGCCAGCAGCCCGGGACTAGCGATCACAGATACGCAGTATTTT. The encoded protein is CASSPGLAITDTQYF.

The J gene is TRBJ2-2, the V gene TRBV15, with a possible D match to TRBD1 (6 bases). V lost 4 bases and J lost 0, with 12 bases in between. The CDR3 covers 16 residues. The germline V gene has CDR1 LNHNV and CDR2 YYDKDF (reference sequence). This chain's CDR3 is CATSTRGHANTGELFF. The CDR3 DNA reads TGTGCCACCAGCACACGGGGACACGCGAACACCGGGGAGCTGTTTTTT.

The V gene is TRBV30, the J gene TRBJ1-4; tentatively, D is TRBD1 (5 bases). The CDR3 contains 13 residues. Trimming removed 2 bases at V and 8 bases at J, with 12 bases between. Per germline, CDR1 GTSNPN and CDR2 SVGIG (reference sequence). DNA of the CDR3: TGTGCCTGGAGTTTGAGTGGGGACGAAAAACTGTTTTTT. Protein: CAWSLSGDEKLFF.

V and J are TRBV7-9 and TRBJ2-5; TRBD1 matches 7 bases. The CDR3 totals 16 residues. Germline V gene lookup returns CDR1 SEHNR and CDR2 FQNEAQ (reference sequence). The V gene end was trimmed by 5 bases and the J gene end by 4 bases; junction bases not matched to a gene: 13. The CDR3 DNA reads as TGTGCCAGCAGCCCAGGGGGACCCGGAATAGCAGAGACCCAGTACTTC. This encodes CASSPGGPGIAETQYF.

The chain carries TRBV10-2 and TRBJ2-5; 9 bases agree with TRBD2. Per germline, CDR1 WSHSY and CDR2 SAAADI. V lost 2 bases, J lost 6 bases, and 7 bases stayed unmatched. The CDR3 has 15 residues. Written as DNA, the CDR3 is TGCGCCAGCAGTGAGGGGCTAGCGGGGTTGAAGACCCAGTACTTC. Translated: CASSEGLAGLKTQYF.